This TCR beta chain was documented in a study of Graves' ophthalmopathy and Graves' hyperthyroidism. The V end lost 5 bases, the J end lost 0 bases, and 14 bases lay between the germline ends. The germline gives CDR1 MGHRA, CDR2 YSYEKL. The CDR3 is 15 residues long. This clonotype was counted a few times. Amplification from RNA transcripts yielded the TCR beta CDR3 regions. Second-round multiplex PCR followed a first-round RT-PCR using HTBI primers. TCRdb re-derived calls from the multiplex PCR reads in MiXCR, one entry per CDR3 protein. The data show around 470,000 distinct CDR3 sequences, with about 15% seen just once and more than 8.5% held by the top ten.

The J gene is TRBJ2-7, the V gene TRBV4-1; D remains unclear. Sequenced input: blood. The receptor was isolated from a woman aged 25 to 39 with Graves' ophthalmopathy. DNA for the CDR3: TGCGCCAGCAGCACCCGCGCAGAGAGCTCCTACGAGCAGTACTTC. Its protein is CASSTRAESSYEQYF.